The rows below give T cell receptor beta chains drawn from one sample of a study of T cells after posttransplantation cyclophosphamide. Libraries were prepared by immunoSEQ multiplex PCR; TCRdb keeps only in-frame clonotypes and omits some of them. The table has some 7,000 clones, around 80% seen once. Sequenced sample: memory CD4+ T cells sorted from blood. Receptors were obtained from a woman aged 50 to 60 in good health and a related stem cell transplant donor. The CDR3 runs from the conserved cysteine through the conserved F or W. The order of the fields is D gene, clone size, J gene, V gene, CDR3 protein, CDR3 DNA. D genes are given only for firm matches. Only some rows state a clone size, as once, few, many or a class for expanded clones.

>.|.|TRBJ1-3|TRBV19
CASSTRQVSGNTIYF
TGTGCCAGTAGTACCCGACAGGTATCTGGAAACACCATATATTTT
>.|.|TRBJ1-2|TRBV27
CASTPSGIGGYTF
TGTGCCAGCACCCCCTCGGGGATCGGTGGCTACACCTTC
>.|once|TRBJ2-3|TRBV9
CASSVADSLPDTQYF
TGTGCCAGCAGCGTAGCCGATAGCTTGCCGGATACGCAGTATTTT
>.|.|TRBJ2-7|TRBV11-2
CASSLLRGRRLGDEQYF
TGTGCCAGCAGCTTACTTAGGGGCAGGCGCCTTGGGGACGAGCAGTACTTC
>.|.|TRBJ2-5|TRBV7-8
CASSFIGTLQETQYF
TGTGCCAGCAGCTTTATCGGGACTTTACAAGAGACCCAGTACTTC
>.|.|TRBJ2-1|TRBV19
CASNDGSSPYNEQFF
TGTGCCAGTAATGATGGGAGTTCCCCCTACAATGAGCAGTTCTTC
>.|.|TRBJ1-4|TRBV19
CASSAGMANEKLFF
TGTGCCAGTAGTGCCGGGATGGCGAATGAAAAACTGTTTTTT
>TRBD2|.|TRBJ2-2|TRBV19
CASSKAGVGRTGELFF
TGTGCCAGTAGCAAAGCGGGGGTCGGTCGGACCGGGGAGCTGTTTTTT
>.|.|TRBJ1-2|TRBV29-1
CSVGGRDGYTF
TGCAGCGTGGGGGGGAGGGATGGCTACACCTTC
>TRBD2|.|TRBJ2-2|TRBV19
CASSRTSGDGTGELFF
TGTGCCAGTAGTCGGACTAGCGGAGACGGAACCGGGGAGCTGTTTTTT
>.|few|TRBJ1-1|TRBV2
CASSVAGSNTEAFF
TGTGCCAGCAGTGTGGCAGGGTCGAACACTGAAGCTTTCTTT
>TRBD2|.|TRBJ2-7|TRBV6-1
CASSQGYREAYEQYF
TGTGCCAGCAGTCAGGGCTACCGGGAGGCATACGAGCAGTACTTC
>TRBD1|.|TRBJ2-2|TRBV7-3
CASSLTGQGTGELFF
TGTGCCAGCAGCTTAACCGGACAGGGTACCGGGGAGCTGTTTTTT
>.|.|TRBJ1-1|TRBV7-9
CASSPRSNTEAFF
TGTGCCAGCAGCCCCAGGTCGAACACTGAAGCTTTCTTT
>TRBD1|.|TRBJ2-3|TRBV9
CASSVGGGTGVGDTQYF
TGTGCCAGCAGCGTAGGGGGGGGGACAGGGGTAGGAGATACGCAGTATTTT
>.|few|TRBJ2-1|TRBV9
CASSVELPSSYNEQFF
TGTGCCAGCAGCGTAGAACTACCGAGCTCCTACAATGAGCAGTTCTTC
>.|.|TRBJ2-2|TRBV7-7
CASRLQSTGELFF
TGTGCCAGCAGATTACAATCCACCGGGGAGCTGTTTTTT
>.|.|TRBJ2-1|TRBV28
CASSLRGVVISGYNEQFF
TGTGCCAGCAGTTTAAGAGGCGTGGTCATTTCTGGTTACAATGAGCAGTTCTTC
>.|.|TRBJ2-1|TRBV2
CASSEAGSSYNEQFF
TGTGCCAGCAGTGAAGCGGGGAGCTCCTACAATGAGCAGTTCTTC
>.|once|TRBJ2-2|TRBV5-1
CASSLVATGGAGELFF
TGCGCCAGCAGCTTGGTAGCTACAGGCGGTGCCGGGGAGCTGTTTTTT
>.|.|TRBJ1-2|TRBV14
CASSPQVDYGYTF
TGTGCCAGCAGCCCCCAGGTCGACTATGGCTACACCTTC
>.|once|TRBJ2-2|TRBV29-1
CSVGSQGNTGELFF
TGCAGCGTTGGTTCACAGGGCAACACCGGGGAGCTGTTTTTT